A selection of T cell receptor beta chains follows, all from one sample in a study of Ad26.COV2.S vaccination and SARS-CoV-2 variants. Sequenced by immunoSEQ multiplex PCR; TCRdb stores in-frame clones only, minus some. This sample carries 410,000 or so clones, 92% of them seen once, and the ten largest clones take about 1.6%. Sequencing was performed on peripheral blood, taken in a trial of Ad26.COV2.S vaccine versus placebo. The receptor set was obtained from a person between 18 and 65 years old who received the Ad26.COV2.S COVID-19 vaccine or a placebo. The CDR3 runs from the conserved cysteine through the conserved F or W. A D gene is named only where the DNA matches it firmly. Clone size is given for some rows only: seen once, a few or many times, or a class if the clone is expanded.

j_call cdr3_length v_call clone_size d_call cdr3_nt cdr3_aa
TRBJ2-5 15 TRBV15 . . TGTGCCACCAGCAGAGATCTCCGGATCCAAGAGACCCAGTACTTC CATSRDLRIQETQYF
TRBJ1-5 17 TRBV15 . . TGTGCCACCAGCAGAGATCCAAGGGGGATAGGCAATCAGCCCCAGCATTTT CATSRDPRGIGNQPQHF
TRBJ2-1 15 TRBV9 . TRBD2 TGTGCCAGCAGCGTAGCCAGCGGGGGGGCCAATGAGCAGTTCTTC CASSVASGGANEQFF
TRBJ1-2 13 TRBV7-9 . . TGTGCCAGCAGCTTAGGGCCCGCGCCCCGCTACACCTTC CASSLGPAPRYTF
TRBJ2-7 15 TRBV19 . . TGTGCCAGTAGTATCGACGGGTTCGGCTCACGGGAGCAGTACTTC CASSIDGFGSREQYF
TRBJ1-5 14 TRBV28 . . TGTGCCAGCAGTTCGGTTAGGAACAATCAGCCCCAGCATTTT CASSSVRNNQPQHF
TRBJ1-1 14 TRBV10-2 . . TGCGCCAGCAGAGCACAGACAGGCAACACTGAAGCTTTCTTT CASRAQTGNTEAFF
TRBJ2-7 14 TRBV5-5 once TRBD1 TGTGCCAGCAGCCCCGGGACAGGGAGCCACGAGCAGTACTTC CASSPGTGSHEQYF
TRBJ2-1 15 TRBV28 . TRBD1 TGTGCCAGCAGGCACGACAGGGTCGGAATTTTTGAGCAGTTCTTC CASRHDRVGIFEQFF
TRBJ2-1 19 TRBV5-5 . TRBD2 TGTGCCAGCAGCTTGGAGGGCAGGGGCTTAGCGGGGGGCTACAATGAGCAGTTCTTC CASSLEGRGLAGGYNEQFF
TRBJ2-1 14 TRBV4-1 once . TGCGCCAGCAGCCAAGATGTAGGGCACAATGAGCAGTTCTTC CASSQDVGHNEQFF
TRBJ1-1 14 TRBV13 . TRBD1 TGTGCCAGCAGCGAAAATTACAGGGGTACTGAAGCTTTCTTT CASSENYRGTEAFF
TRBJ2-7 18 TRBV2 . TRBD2 TGTGCCAGCAGACTAGAACAGGTCGGACTAGCGGGAACCTACGAGCAGTACTTC CASRLEQVGLAGTYEQYF
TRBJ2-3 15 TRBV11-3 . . TGTGCCAGCAGCTTATCAGGCGGCGTTATGGATACGCAGTATTTT CASSLSGGVMDTQYF
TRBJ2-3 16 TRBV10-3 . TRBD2 TGTGCCATCAGTGATACTAGCGCCCCTAGCACAGATACGCAGTATTTT CAISDTSAPSTDTQYF
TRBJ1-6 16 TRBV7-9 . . TGTGCCAGCAGCCTAACCGGGTCTTTATATAATTCACCCCTCCACTTT CASSLTGSLYNSPLHF
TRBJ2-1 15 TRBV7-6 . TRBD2 TGTGCCAGCAGCCAGGAGCGGGGGGCCCGTAATGAGCAGTTCTTC CASSQERGARNEQFF
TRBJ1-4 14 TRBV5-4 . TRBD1 TGTGCCAGCAGCTTAGGACAGGGAAATGAAAAACTGTTTTTT CASSLGQGNEKLFF
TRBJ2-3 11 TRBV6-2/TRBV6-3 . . TGTGCCAGCAGTTACTCAGGGCCGCAGTATTTT CASSYSGPQYF
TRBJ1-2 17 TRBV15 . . TGTGCCACCAGCAGAGATCGAGGGGACGGCACTAACTATGGCTACACCTTC CATSRDRGDGTNYGYTF
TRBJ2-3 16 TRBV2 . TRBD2 TGTGCCAGCAGTGACCAAGCGGGGGGGCCATCACATACGCAGTATTTT CASSDQAGGPSHTQYF
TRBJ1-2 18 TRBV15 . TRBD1 TGTGCCACCAGCAGAGTCCCCCAACCGGGACAGGGGATCTATGGCTACACCTTC CATSRVPQPGQGIYGYTF
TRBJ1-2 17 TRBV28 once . TGTGCCAGCAGTTTTCGCCCGACAGTAAGATCTTCCTATGGCTACACCTTC CASSFRPTVRSSYGYTF
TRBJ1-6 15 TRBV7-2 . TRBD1 TGTGCCAGCAGCTCTTTTGGACAGGGACAATCACCCCTCCACTTT CASSSFGQGQSPLHF
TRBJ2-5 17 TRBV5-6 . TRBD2 TGTGCCAGCAGCTCTCTGGGCGCTAGCGGGGGGCAAGAGACCCAGTACTTC CASSSLGASGGQETQYF
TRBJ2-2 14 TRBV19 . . TGTGCCAGTAGCAGGACGGTTAACACCGGGGAGCTGTTTTTT CASSRTVNTGELFF
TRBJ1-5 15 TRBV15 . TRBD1 TGTGCCACCAGCGGCGGACAGGGAAGTAGTCAGCCCCAGCATTTT CATSGGQGSSQPQHF
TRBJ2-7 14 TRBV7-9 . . TGTGCCAGCAGCTTAGCGCATAGGGAAGAGGAGCAGTACTTC CASSLAHREEEQYF
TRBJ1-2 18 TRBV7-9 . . TGTGCCAGCAGCGACTCGTTCGGGGGCCTGTCTTCTAACTATGGCTACACCTTC CASSDSFGGLSSNYGYTF
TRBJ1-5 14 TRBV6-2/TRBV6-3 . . TGTGCCAGCAGTTACTCGCGGGAATATCAGCCCCAGCATTTT CASSYSREYQPQHF
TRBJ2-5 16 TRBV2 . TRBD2 TGTGCCAGCAGTGGGGCGGGGGGGACTCTCCAAGAGACCCAGTACTTC CASSGAGGTLQETQYF
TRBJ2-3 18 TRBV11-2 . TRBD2 TGTGCCAGCAGCTTCCCACCTAGCGGGGGGACTAGCACAGATACGCAGTATTTT CASSFPPSGGTSTDTQYF
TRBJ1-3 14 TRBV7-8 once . TGTGCCAGCAGCTTAACTAGCTCTGGAAACACCATATATTTT CASSLTSSGNTIYF
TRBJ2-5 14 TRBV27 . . TGTGCCAGCAGTTTAGGGTCTCAAGTGGAGACCCAGTACTTC CASSLGSQVETQYF
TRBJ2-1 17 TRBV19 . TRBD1 TGTGCCAGTAGTATAATTCCGCCACCAGGGGGATACAATGAGCAGTTCTTC CASSIIPPPGGYNEQFF
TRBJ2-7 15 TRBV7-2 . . TGTGCCAGCAGCTTTAAAGCCTACGAGTCGTACGAGCAGTACTTC CASSFKAYESYEQYF
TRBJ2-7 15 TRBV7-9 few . TGTGCCAGCAGCTTCGGAGGGGGCAGGTCCTACGAGCAGTACTTC CASSFGGGRSYEQYF